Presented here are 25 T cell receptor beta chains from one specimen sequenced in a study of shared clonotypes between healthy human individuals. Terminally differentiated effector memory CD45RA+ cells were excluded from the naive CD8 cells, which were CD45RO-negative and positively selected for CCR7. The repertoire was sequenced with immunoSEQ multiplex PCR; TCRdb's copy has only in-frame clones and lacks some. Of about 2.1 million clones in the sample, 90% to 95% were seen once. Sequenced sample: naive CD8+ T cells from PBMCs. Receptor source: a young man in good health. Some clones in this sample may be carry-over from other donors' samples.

The DNA of the CDR3 is TGTGCCAGCAGCGTAGCGGGAGTCCTCACCGGGGAGCTGTTTTTT. Protein: CASSVAGVLTGELFF. This chain connects TRBV27 to TRBJ2-2; 9 bases align to TRBD2. The germline V gene has CDR1 MNHEY and CDR2 SMNVEV (reference sequence). CDR3 length: 15 residues. V shed 6 bases, J shed 4 bases, and the junction held 6 bases outside the gene matches.

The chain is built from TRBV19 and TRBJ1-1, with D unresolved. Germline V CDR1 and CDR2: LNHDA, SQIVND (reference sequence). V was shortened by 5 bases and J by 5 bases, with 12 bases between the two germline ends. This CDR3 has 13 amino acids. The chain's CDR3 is CASSSIPRTEAFF. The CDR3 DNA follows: TGTGCCAGTAGTTCTATTCCGAGGACTGAAGCTTTCTTT.

CDR3 sequence (DNA): TGTGCCAGCGGGGGATTAGAAAACACCATATATTTT. It translates to CASGGLENTIYF. The gene calls are TRBV6-1 and TRBJ1-3; D is possibly TRBD1 (5 bases). V dropped 8 bases and J dropped 6 bases, with 11 bases sitting between them. The CDR3 covers 12 residues. Germline assignment: CDR1 MNHNS and CDR2 SASEGT.

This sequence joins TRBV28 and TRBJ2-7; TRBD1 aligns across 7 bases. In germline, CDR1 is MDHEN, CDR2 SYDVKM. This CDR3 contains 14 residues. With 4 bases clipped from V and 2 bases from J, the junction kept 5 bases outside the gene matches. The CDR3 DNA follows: TGTGCCAGCAGTTACAGGGGTAGGGCCTACGAGCAGTACTTC. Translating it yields CASSYRGRAYEQYF.

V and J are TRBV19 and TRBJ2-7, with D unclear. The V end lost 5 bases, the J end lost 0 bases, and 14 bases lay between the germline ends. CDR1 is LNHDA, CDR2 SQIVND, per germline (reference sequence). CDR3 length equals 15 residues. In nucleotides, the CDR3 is TGTGCCAGTAGTCCCACGCCCGGTAGCTCCTACGAGCAGTACTTC. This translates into CASSPTPGSSYEQYF. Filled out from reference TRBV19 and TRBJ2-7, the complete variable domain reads DGGITQSPKYLFRKEGQNVTLSCEQNLNHDAMYWYRQDPGQGLRLIYYSQIVNDFQKGDIAEGYSVSREKKESFPLTVTSAQKNPTAFYLCASSPTPGSSYEQYFGPGTRLTVT.

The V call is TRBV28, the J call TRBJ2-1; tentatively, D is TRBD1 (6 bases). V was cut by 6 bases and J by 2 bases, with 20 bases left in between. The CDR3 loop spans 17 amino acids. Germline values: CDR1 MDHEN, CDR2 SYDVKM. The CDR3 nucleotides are TGTGCCAGCAGACCTACTGGCGGACAGAGCCCCTACAATGAGCAGTTCTTC. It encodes CASRPTGGQSPYNEQFF.

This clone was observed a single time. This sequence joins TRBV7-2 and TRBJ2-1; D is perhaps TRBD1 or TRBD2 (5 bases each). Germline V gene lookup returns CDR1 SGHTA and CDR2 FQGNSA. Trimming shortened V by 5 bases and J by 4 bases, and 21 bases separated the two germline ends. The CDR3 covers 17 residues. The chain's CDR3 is CASSGRDAVRVYNEQFF. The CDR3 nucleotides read TGTGCCAGCAGCGGACGGGACGCGGTTCGGGTATACAATGAGCAGTTCTTC.

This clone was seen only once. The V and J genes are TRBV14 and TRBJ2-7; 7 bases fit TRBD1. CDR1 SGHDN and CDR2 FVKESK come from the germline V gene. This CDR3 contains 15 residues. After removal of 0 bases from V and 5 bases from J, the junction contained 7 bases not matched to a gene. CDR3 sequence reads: CASSQDWVGGHEQYF. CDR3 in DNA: TGTGCCAGCAGCCAAGATTGGGTAGGGGGCCACGAGCAGTACTTC.

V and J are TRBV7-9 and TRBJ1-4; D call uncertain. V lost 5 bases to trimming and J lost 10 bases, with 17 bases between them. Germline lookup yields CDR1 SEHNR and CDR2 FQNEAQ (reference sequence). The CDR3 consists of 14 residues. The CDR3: CASSERSYSGKLFF. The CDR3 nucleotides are TGTGCCAGCAGCGAAAGGTCCTACAGCGGAAAACTGTTTTTT.

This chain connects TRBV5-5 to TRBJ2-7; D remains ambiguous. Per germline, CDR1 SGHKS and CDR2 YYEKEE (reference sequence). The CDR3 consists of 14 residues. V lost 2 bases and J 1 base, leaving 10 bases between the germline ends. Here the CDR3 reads CASSLEGQSYEQYF. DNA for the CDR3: TGTGCCAGCAGCTTAGAAGGGCAGTCCTACGAGCAGTACTTC.

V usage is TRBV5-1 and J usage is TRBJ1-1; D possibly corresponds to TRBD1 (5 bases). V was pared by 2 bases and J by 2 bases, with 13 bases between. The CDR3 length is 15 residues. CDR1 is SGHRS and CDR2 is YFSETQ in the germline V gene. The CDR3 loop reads CASSFFDSSNTEAFF. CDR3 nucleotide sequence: TGCGCCAGCAGCTTTTTCGACAGCTCCAACACTGAAGCTTTCTTT.

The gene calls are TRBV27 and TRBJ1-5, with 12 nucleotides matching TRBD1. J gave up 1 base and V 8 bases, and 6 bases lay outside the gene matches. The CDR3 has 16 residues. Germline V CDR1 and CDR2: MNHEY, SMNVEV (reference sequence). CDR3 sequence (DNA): TGTGCCAGCGGGGGGACAGGGGGCCGGAGCAATCAGCCCCAGCATTTT. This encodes CASGGTGGRSNQPQHF.

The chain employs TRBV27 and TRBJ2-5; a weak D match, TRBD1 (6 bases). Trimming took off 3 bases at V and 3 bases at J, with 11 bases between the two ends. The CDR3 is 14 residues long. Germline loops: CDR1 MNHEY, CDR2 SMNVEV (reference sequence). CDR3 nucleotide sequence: TGTGCCAGCAGTTTCTATGCAGGGGAAGAGACCCAGTACTTC. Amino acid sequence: CASSFYAGEETQYF.

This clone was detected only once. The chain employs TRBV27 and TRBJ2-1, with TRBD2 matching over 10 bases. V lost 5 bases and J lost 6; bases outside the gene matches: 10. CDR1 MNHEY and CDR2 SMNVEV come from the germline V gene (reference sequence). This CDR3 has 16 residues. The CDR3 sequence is CASSATTRLAGNEQFF. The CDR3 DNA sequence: TGTGCCAGCAGTGCAACCACCAGACTAGCGGGCAATGAGCAGTTCTTC.

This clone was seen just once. CDR3 sequence: CAISAGVGNQPQHF. Here the CDR3 DNA reads TGTGCCATCAGTGCCGGGGTAGGGAATCAGCCCCAGCATTTT. The rearrangement joins TRBV10-3 to TRBJ1-5; D gene uncertain. The V end lost 4 bases, the J end lost 4 bases, and 11 bases lay between the germline ends. Germline V gene sequence: CDR1 ENHRY, CDR2 SYGVKD. CDR3 size: 14 residues.

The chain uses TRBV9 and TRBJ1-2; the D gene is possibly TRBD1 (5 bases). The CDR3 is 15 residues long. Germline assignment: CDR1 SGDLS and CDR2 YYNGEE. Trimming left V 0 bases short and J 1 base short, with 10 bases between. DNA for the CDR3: TGTGCCAGCAGCGTAGGACAGTCATTTAACTATGGCTACACCTTC. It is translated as CASSVGQSFNYGYTF.

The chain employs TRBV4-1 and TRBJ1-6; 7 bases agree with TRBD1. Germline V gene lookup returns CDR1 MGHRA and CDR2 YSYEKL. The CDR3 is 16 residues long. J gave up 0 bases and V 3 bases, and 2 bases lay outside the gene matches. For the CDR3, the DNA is TGCGCCAGCAGCCAGGGACAGAGCTCCTATAATTCACCCCTCCACTTT. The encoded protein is CASSQGQSSYNSPLHF.

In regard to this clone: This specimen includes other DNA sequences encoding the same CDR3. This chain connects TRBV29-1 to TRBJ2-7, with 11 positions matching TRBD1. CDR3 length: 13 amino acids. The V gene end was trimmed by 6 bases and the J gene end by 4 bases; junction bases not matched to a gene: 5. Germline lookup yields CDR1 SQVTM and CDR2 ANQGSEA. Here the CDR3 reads CSVPGQGVYEQYF. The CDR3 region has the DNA TGCAGCGTGCCGGGACAGGGGGTTTACGAGCAGTACTTC.

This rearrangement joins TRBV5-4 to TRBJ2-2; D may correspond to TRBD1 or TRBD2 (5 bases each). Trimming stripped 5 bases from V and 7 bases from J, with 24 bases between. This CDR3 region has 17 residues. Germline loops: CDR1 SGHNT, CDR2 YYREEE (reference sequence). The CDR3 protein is CASRRDPRAAEGGELFF. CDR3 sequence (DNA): TGTGCCAGCAGAAGGGACCCTCGGGCTGCAGAGGGCGGGGAGCTGTTTTTT.

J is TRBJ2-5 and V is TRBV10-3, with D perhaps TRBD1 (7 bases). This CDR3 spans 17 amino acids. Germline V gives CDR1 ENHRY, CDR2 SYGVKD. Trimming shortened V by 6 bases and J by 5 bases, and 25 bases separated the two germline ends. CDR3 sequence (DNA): TGTGCCATCAGCGAAGACGCGACAGGGAGGCTTGGGGAGACCCAGTACTTC. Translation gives CAISEDATGRLGETQYF.

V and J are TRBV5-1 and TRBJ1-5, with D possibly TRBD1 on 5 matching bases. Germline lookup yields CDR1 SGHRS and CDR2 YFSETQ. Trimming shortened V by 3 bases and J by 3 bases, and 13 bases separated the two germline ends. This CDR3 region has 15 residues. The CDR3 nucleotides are TGCGCCAGCAGCTGGGGGGACTCGTACAATCAGCCCCAGCATTTT. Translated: CASSWGDSYNQPQHF. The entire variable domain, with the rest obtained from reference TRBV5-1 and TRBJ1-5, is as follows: KAGVTQTPRYLIKTRGQQVTLSCSPISGHRSVSWYQQTPGQGLQFLFEYFSETQRNKGNFPGRFSGRQFSNSRSEMNVSTLELGDSALYLCASSWGDSYNQPQHFGDGTRLSIL.

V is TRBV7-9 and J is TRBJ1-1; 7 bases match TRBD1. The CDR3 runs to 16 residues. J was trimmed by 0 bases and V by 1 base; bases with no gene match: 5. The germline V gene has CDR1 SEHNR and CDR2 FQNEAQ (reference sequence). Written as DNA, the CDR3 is TGTGCCAGCAGCTTAGGGGACAGTTACCTGAACACTGAAGCTTTCTTT. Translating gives CASSLGDSYLNTEAFF.

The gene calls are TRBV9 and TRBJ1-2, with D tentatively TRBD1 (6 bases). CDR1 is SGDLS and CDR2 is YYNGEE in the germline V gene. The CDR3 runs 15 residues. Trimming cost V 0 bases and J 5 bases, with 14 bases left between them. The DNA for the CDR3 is TGTGCCAGCAGCGTAGCTGGAGGGACAAGGTATGGCTACACCTTC. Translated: CASSVAGGTRYGYTF.

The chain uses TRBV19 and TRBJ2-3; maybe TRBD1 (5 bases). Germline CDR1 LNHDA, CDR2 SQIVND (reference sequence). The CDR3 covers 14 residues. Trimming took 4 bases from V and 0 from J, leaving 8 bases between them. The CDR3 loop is CASSTRASTDTQYF. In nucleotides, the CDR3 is TGTGCCAGTAGTACCAGGGCTAGCACAGATACGCAGTATTTT.

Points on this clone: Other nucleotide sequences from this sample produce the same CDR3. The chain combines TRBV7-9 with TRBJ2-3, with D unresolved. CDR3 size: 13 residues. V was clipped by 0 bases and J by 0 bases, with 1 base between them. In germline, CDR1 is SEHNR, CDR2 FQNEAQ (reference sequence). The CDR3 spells CASSLASTDTQYF. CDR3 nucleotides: TGTGCCAGCAGCTTAGCTAGCACAGATACGCAGTATTTT.